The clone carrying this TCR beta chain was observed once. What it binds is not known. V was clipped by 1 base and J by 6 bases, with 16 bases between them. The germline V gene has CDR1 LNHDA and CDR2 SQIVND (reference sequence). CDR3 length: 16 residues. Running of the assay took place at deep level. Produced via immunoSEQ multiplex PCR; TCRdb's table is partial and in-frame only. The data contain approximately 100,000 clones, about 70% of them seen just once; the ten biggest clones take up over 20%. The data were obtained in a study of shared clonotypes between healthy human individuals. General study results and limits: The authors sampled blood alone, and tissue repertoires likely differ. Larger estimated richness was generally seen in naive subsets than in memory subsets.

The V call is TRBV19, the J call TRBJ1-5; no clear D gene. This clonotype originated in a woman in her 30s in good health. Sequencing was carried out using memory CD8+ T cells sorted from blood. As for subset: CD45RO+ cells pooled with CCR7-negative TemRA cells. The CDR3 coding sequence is TGTGCCAGTAGTATAGTAATAGGAGGAAGCGGTCAGCCCCAGCATTTT. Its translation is CASSIVIGGSGQPQHF.